This T cell receptor beta chain was found in a study of early T cells in non-severe SARS-CoV-2 infection (dated by TCRdb to the early 2020s). Notes on the research overall: Because TCR sequencing was done on bulk RNA from unsorted whole blood, the alpha and beta chains could not be paired. Points the paper makes about the study in general: VDJdb matching was skewed toward anti-spike CD8 responses and likely underestimated virus-specific expansions by missing private and CD4 specificities.

The germline V gene yields SGHVS for CDR1 and FQNEAQ for CDR2. The CDR3 sequence holds 16 residues, the cysteine and phenylalanine included. This entry keeps only the CDR3 DNA: 48 bases, framed from base 1. The junction carries 24 bases between V and J, which are trimmed by 2 bases and 11 bases respectively. This was a case-control study nested in a cohort of healthcare workers in London, UK, who had nasopharyngeal swab PCR tests and blood samples taken every week. Between 23 and 31 March 2020, the week of the UK lockdown, healthcare workers were enrolled and then followed up weekly for as long as 16 weeks. The sample holds a few counts of this clonotype. Its antigen is currently not known. The sample holds no much larger clone one base away, and base qualities are not on file. Library construction relied on 5' RACE. Instrument used: NextSeq 500. The TCR library protocol attached unique molecular identifiers to individual cDNA molecules to correct for sequencing error and PCR bias. Both TCR alpha and beta chains were sequenced, and tight co-correlation was observed between alpha and beta sequence abundances in each sample. The original methods were these. Decombinator V4 was used to perform V gene, J gene and CDR3 annotation of TCR sequences. TCRs were defined as expanded if a significant change between any two time points was detected under a Poisson model with p below 0.0001. TCR abundances were normalised to the total number of TCRs sequenced per sample and were expressed as counts per million. MAIT TCRs were defined by TRAV1-2 paired with TRAJ12, TRAJ20 or TRAJ33, and iNKT TCRs by TRAV10 paired with TRAJ18. VDJdb, accessed 1 November 2021, was searched for CMV, EBV and SARS-CoV-2 annotated TCRs, with TCRs annotated for multiple antigens excluded. The public reads were reanalyzed by TCRdb: fastp trimming at Q25, MiXCR alignment, in-frame beta chains only. Each entry is one CDR3 protein sequence, shown with its most common DNA and genes. These V and J calls are TCRdb output, not the study's own analysis. The sample table lists roughly 28,000 distinct CDR3 sequences, 5% to 6.5% of them with a count of one. The ten top clones hold more than 0.7% of the sample.

The clonotype was recovered from an adult who was a healthcare worker with PCR-confirmed SARS-CoV-2 infection or an uninfected control (not recorded which). Here the chain combines TRBV7-8 and TRBJ1-1; tentative D gene TRBD1, with 5 bases matching. The sequenced sample was whole blood. CDR3 protein: CASSLIGDGPAQEAFF. The nucleotides are TGTGCCAGCAGCTTAATCGGTGACGGACCCGCACAGGAGGCTTTCTTT.